These 3 T cell receptor beta chains originate from one sample sequenced in a study of T cells in Graves' hyperthyroidism and ophthalmopathy. TCR beta CDR3 regions were amplified from RNA transcripts. When the TCR CDR3 underwent first-round RT-PCR, the HTBI primer set was used. Via MiXCR, TCRdb re-called the multiplex PCR reads, giving one row per CDR3 protein. Of a few hundred thousand distinct CDR3 sequences listed, around 15% are singletons. The specimen was blood. These receptors originate from a woman aged 55-70 years with Graves' ophthalmopathy.

The chain couples TRBV4-1 to TRBJ1-2; weak D call: TRBD1 (6 bases). The CDR3 runs to 17 residues. From germline, CDR1 is MGHRA and CDR2 YSYEKL. Trimming took 4 bases from V and 1 from J, leaving 19 bases between them. CDR3 region: CASSPERSGVRNYGYTF. The CDR3 nucleotides read TGCGCCAGCAGCCCAGAGAGATCAGGGGTTCGTAACTATGGCTACACCTTC.

There are a few counts of this clonotype. The chain carries TRBV9 and TRBJ2-3; D gene unclear. Germline loops: CDR1 SGDLS, CDR2 YYNGEE. Trimming cost V 2 bases and J 2 bases, with 9 bases left between them. CDR3 length equals 14 residues. The CDR3 nucleotides are TGTGCCAGCAGCGTCTCTTGGGCCACAGATACGCAGTATTTT. As protein: CASSVSWATDTQYF.

In DNA, the CDR3 is TGTGCCAGCAGCCGGACAGGGAGTTCACCCCTCCACTTT. It translates to CASSRTGSSPLHF. The rearrangement uses TRBV28 and TRBJ1-6, with 8 bases identical to TRBD1. The CDR3 is made up of 13 amino acids. The V segment lost 6 bases and the J segment 9 bases; nucleotides outside the gene matches: 4. CDR1 and CDR2 (germline): MDHEN, SYDVKM.